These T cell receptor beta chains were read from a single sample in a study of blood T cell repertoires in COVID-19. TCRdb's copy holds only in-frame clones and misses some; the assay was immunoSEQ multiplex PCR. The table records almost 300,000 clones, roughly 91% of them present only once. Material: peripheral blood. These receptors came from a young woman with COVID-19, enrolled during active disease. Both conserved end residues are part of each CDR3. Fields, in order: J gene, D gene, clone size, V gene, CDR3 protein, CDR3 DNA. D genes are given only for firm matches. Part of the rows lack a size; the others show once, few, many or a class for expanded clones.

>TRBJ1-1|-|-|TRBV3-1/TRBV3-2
CASSPRAARENTEAFF
TGTGCCAGCAGCCCCCGGGCGGCCAGGGAGAACACTGAAGCTTTCTTT
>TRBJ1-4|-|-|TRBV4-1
CASSQDRTAEKLFF
TGCGCCAGCAGCCAAGATAGAACAGCTGAAAAACTGTTTTTT
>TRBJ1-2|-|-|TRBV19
CASSIATGQANYGYTF
TGTGCCAGTAGTATAGCTACGGGACAAGCTAACTATGGCTACACCTTC
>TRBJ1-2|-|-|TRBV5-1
CASSSKYRESSNGYTF
TGCGCCAGCAGCTCGAAGTACAGGGAAAGTAGTAATGGCTACACCTTC
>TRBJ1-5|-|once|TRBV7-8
CASSSGPGTVKWGNQPQHF
TGTGCCAGCAGCTCGGGACCCGGGACTGTTAAATGGGGGAATCAGCCCCAGCATTTT
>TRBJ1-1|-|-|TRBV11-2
CASSHRTATEAFF
TGTGCCAGCAGCCACCGGACAGCTACTGAAGCTTTCTTT
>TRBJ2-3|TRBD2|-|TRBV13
CASSPPLGLAADTQYF
TGTGCCAGCAGCCCCCCCCTGGGACTAGCTGCAGATACGCAGTATTTT
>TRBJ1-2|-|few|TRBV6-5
CASTSNFGYGYTF
TGTGCCAGCACCTCAAACTTCGGTTATGGCTACACCTTC
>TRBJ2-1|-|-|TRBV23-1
CAEEAREQFF
TGCGCAGAGGAGGCCCGTGAGCAGTTCTTC
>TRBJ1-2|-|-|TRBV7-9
CASSFSVGRVGYGYTF
TGTGCCAGCAGCTTTTCAGTCGGCAGGGTTGGCTATGGCTACACCTTC
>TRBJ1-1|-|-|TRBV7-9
CASSTGSYSMNTEAFF
TGTGCCAGCAGCACGGGATCCTACTCCATGAACACTGAAGCTTTCTTT
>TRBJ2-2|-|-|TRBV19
CASTEGRIANTGELFF
TGTGCCAGTACCGAGGGGAGGATCGCGAACACCGGGGAGCTGTTTTTT
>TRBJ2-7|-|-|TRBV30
CAWRGAPRLEQYF
TGTGCCTGGAGAGGGGCTCCCCGCCTCGAGCAGTACTTC
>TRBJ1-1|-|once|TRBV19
CASSAQTATTEAFF
TGTGCCAGTAGTGCCCAAACAGCCACCACTGAAGCTTTCTTT
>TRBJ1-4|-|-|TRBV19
CASTPGGGKLFF
TGTGCCAGTACCCCGGGGGGTGGAAAACTGTTTTTT
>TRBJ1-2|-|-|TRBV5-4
CASTFFLQGYSYGYTF
TGTGCCAGCACCTTTTTTCTACAGGGATACAGCTATGGCTACACCTTC
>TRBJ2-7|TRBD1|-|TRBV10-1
CASSGGRDSPYEQYF
TGCGCCAGCAGCGGAGGCCGGGACAGCCCCTACGAGCAGTACTTC
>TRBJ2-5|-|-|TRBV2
CAIPGVAETQYF
TGTGCCATCCCCGGGGTGGCGGAGACCCAGTACTTC
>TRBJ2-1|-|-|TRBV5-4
CASSFSSWEDEQFF
TGTGCCAGCAGCTTTAGTAGCTGGGAGGATGAGCAGTTCTTC
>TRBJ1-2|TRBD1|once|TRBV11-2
CASSFGTGIGYTF
TGTGCCAGCAGCTTCGGGACAGGGATTGGCTACACCTTC
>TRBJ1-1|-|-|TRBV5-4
CASSLAPRGEAFF
TGTGCCAGCAGCCTAGCCCCCAGGGGTGAAGCTTTCTTT
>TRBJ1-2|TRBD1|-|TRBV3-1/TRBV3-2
CASSLDRAGGYTF
TGTGCCAGCAGCCTCGACAGGGCTGGGGGCTACACCTTC
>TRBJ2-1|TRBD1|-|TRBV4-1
CASSLSPGGYNEQFF
TGCGCCAGCAGCCTCTCACCAGGGGGTTACAATGAGCAGTTCTTC
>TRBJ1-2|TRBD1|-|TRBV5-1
CASSKGTGGSANYGYTF
TGCGCCAGCAGCAAGGGGACAGGGGGCTCAGCTAACTATGGCTACACCTTC
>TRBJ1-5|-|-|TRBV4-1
CASSLSGTEGQPQHF
TGCGCCAGCAGCCTTTCCGGGACTGAAGGTCAGCCCCAGCATTTT
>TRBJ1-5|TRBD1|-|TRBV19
CASSTGDRGLGQPQHF
TGTGCCAGTAGTACAGGGGACAGGGGGCTAGGGCAGCCCCAGCATTTT
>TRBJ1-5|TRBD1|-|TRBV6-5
CASRRTGDQPQHF
TGTGCCAGCAGACGGACAGGGGACCAGCCCCAGCATTTT
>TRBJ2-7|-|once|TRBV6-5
CASRQPRDSSYEQYF
TGTGCCAGCAGACAACCCCGGGACTCAAGCTACGAGCAGTACTTC
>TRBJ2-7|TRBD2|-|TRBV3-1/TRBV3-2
CASSPGLAQYEQYF
TGTGCCAGCAGTCCCGGACTAGCGCAGTACGAGCAGTACTTC
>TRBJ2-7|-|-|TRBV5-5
CASSLAQGEWYEQYF
TGTGCCAGCAGCTTGGCACAGGGAGAATGGTACGAGCAGTACTTC
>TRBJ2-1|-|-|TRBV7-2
CASSLKGGGYNEQFF
TGTGCCAGCAGCTTAAAAGGTGGGGGGTACAATGAGCAGTTCTTC
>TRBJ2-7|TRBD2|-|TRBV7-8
CASSLSGGREQYF
TGTGCCAGCAGCTTGAGCGGGGGCCGCGAGCAGTACTTC
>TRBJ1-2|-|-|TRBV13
CASSPKWAATNYGYTF
TGTGCCAGCAGCCCAAAGTGGGCCGCGACTAACTATGGCTACACCTTC
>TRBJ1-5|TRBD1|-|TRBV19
CASSQGAQPQHF
TGTGCCAGTTCACAGGGGGCCCAGCCCCAGCATTTT
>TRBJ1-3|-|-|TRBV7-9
CASSSRSGNTIYF
TGTGCCAGCAGCTCCCGCTCTGGAAACACCATATATTTT
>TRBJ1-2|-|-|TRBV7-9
CASSLAGDLLGYGYTF
TGTGCCAGCAGCTTAGCGGGCGACCTCCTTGGCTATGGCTACACCTTC
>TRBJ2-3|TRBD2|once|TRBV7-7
CASSLEAGGSDTQYF
TGTGCCAGCAGCTTAGAAGCGGGGGGTTCAGATACGCAGTATTTT
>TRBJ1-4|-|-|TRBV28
CASSFQGSLNEKLFF
TGTGCCAGCAGTTTCCAGGGTTCACTTAATGAAAAACTGTTTTTT
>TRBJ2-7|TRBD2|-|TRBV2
CASKTSGGQSYEQYF
TGTGCCAGCAAGACTAGCGGGGGGCAGTCCTACGAGCAGTACTTC
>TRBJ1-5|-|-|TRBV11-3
CASSRQENQPQHF
TGTGCCAGCAGCCGACAGGAAAATCAGCCCCAGCATTTT
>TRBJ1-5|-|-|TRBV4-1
CASSQEQGTLGQPQHF
TGCGCCAGCAGCCAAGAGCAGGGGACATTGGGTCAGCCCCAGCATTTT
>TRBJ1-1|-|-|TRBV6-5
CASSYRRGLNTEAFF
TGTGCCAGCAGTTACAGGAGGGGACTGAACACTGAAGCTTTCTTT
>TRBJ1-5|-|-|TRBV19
CASSRGGRAQHF
TGTGCCAGTAGTAGGGGGGGAAGGGCCCAGCATTTT
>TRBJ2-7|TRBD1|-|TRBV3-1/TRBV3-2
CASSRFRQGHEQYF
TGTGCCAGCAGCCGATTTCGACAGGGCCACGAGCAGTACTTC
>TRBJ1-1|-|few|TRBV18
CASSPPREEAFF
TGTGCCAGCTCACCCCCACGGGAGGAAGCTTTCTTT
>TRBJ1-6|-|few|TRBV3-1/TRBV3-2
CASSRRSSYNSPLHF
TGTGCCAGCTCCCGGAGAAGCTCCTATAATTCACCCCTCCACTTT
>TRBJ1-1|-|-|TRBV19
CASSIRGTEAFF
TGTGCCAGTAGTATTAGGGGGACTGAAGCTTTCTTT
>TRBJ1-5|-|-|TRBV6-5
CASSHFGGESWPQHF
TGTGCCAGCAGTCACTTCGGTGGGGAGTCTTGGCCCCAGCATTTT
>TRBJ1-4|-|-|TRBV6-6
CASSYGWASEKLFF
TGTGCCAGCAGTTACGGTTGGGCGTCGGAAAAACTGTTTTTT
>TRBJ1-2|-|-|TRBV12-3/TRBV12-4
CASSLGTYYGYTF
TGTGCCAGCAGTTTAGGGACATACTATGGCTACACCTTC
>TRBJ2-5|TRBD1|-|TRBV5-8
CASSLWGQGDRFEETQYF
TGTGCCAGCAGCTTGTGGGGGCAGGGGGACCGCTTTGAGGAGACCCAGTACTTC
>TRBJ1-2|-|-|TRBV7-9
CASQLPTNYGYTF
TGTGCCAGCCAACTACCGACTAACTATGGCTACACCTTC
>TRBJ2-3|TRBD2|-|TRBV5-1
CASSFHAGGLDSTDTQYF
TGCGCCAGCAGCTTCCATGCGGGGGGACTGGATAGCACAGATACGCAGTATTTT